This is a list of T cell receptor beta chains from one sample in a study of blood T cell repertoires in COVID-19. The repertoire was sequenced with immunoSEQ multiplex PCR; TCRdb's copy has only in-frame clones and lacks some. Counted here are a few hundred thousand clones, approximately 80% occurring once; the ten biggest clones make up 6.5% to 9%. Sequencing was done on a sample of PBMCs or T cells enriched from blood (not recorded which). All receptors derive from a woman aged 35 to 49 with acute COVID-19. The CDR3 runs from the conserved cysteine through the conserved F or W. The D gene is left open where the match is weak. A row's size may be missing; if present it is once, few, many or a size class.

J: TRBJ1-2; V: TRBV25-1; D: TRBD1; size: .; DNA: TGTGCCAGTTCGACAGGGGCTAACTATGGCTACACCTTC; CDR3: CASSTGANYGYTF
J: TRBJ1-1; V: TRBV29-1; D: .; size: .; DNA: TGCAGCGTTGAGGGGGGTCAGGTGGGAGCTTTCTTT; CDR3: CSVEGGQVGAFF
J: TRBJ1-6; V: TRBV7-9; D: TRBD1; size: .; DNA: TGTGCCAGCAGCTTGGGGGACAGGGACGTTTCACCCCTCCACTTT; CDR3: CASSLGDRDVSPLHF
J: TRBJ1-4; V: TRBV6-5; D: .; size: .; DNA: TGTGCCAGCAAGCCGGGGAATGAAAAACTGTTTTTT; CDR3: CASKPGNEKLFF
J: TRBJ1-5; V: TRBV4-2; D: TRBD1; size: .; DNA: TGTGCCAGCAGCCAAAATGACAGGGGTGGACAGCCCCAGCATTTT; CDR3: CASSQNDRGGQPQHF
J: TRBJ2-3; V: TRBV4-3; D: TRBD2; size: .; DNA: TGCGCCAGCAGCCAAGGGACTAGCGGGAGATTAGATACGCAGTATTTT; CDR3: CASSQGTSGRLDTQYF
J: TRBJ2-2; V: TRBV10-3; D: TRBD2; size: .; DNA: TGTGCCATCAGTGGCGGGGCGGGGGGGCCCGGCGGGGAGCTGTTTTTT; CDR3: CAISGGAGGPGGELFF
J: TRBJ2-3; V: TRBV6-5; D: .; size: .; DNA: TGTGCCAGCGGAGAGGCAGGGGGCACAGATACGCAGTATTTT; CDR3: CASGEAGGTDTQYF
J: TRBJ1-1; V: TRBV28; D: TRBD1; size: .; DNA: TGTGCCAGTGACCGGGACAGGAGGGGCACTGAAGCTTTCTTT; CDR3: CASDRDRRGTEAFF
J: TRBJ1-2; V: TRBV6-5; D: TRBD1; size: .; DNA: TGTGCCACGTTACGGGGACAGAACTATGGCTACACCTTC; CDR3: CATLRGQNYGYTF
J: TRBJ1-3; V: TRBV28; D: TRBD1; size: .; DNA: TGTGCCGGATCGGACAGGGCGAGAGGAAACACCATATATTTT; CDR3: CAGSDRARGNTIYF
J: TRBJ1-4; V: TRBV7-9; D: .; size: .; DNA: TGTGCCAGCAGCCCAACCAGGGATGAAAAACTGTTTTTT; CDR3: CASSPTRDEKLFF
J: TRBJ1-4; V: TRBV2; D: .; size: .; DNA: TGTGCCAGCAGTGAGTTTCGGGGAGCCGGGGCTAATGAAAAACTGTTTTTT; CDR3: CASSEFRGAGANEKLFF
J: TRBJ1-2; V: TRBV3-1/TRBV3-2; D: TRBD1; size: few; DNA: TGTGCCAGCAGCCAAGAGGAGGACAGGGTTGGCTACACCTTC; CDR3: CASSQEEDRVGYTF
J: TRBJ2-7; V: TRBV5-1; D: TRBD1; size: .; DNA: TGCGCCAGCAGCCCAAGACAGGGAATAATCTACGAGCAGTACTTC; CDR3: CASSPRQGIIYEQYF
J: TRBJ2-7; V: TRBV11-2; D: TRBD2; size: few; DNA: TGTGCCAGCAGCCCCCCTTTCGGACCAGGGAGGGATTACGAGCAGTACTTC; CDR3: CASSPPFGPGRDYEQYF
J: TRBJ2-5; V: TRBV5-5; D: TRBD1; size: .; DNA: TGTGCCAGCAGCAGACGACAGGGTATTGGCGAGACCCAGTACTTC; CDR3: CASSRRQGIGETQYF
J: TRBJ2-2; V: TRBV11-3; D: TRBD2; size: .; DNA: TGTGCCAGCAGCTTAGATTTTAGCGGGCCGGTCGGGGAGCTGTTTTTT; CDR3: CASSLDFSGPVGELFF
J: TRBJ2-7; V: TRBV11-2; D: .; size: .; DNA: TGTGCCAGCAGCTGGGCGAGAAAGGTCGGCGAGCAGTACTTC; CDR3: CASSWARKVGEQYF
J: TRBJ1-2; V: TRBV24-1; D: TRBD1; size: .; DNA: TGTGCCACCGCGGCTACAGGGGGCGGTTATGGCTACACCTTC; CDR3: CATAATGGGYGYTF
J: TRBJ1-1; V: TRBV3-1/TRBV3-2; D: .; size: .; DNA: TGTGCCAGCAGCTTTATGAACACTGAAGCTTTCTTT; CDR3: CASSFMNTEAFF
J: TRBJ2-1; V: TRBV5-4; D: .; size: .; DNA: TGCTCCCCCCATGGACTCCACCGACGCAATGAGCAGTTCTTC; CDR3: CSPHGLHRRNEQFF
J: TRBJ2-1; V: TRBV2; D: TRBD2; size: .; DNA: TGTGCCAGCAGGGTCGGACTAGCGGGGGTCCTTAACTCCTACAATGAGCAGTTCTTC; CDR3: CASRVGLAGVLNSYNEQFF
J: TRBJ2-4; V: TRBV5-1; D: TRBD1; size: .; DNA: TGCGCCAGCAGTTTGGACAGGGGAGACATTCAGTACTTC; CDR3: CASSLDRGDIQYF
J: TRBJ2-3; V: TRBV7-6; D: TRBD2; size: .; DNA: TGTGCCAGCAGCCCGGTGAGCGGGAACACAGATACGCAGTATTTT; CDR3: CASSPVSGNTDTQYF
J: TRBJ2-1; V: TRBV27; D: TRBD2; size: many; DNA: TGTGCCAGCAGTTCCGGCAGGGCTAGCGGGGATGAGCAGTTCTTC; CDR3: CASSSGRASGDEQFF
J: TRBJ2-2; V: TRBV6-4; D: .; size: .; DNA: TGTGCCAGCGGAAGGACAGTAGGGGGGGAGCTGTTTTTT; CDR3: CASGRTVGGELFF
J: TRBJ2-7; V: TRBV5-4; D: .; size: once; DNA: TGTGCCAGCAGCCCTGGTTTGGGCGAACACTACGAGCAGTACTTC; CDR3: CASSPGLGEHYEQYF
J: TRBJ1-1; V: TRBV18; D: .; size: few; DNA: TGTGCCAGCTCACCACAGACCAGGGACACTGAAGCTTTCTTT; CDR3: CASSPQTRDTEAFF
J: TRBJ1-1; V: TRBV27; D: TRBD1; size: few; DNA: TGTGCCAGCAGTTACCAGGGGGGGAACACTGAAGCTTTCTTT; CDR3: CASSYQGGNTEAFF
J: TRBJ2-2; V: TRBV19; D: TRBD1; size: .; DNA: TGTGCCAGTGCCGGGACAGGGGCCGGGGAGCTGTTTTTT; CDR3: CASAGTGAGELFF
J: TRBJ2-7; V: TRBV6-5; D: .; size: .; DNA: TGTGCCAGCAGAGCGGTGGGAGGCTACGAGCAGTACTTC; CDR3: CASRAVGGYEQYF
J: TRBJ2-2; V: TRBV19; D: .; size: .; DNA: TGTGCCAGTAGCCTGAACACCGGGGAGCTGTTTTTT; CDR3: CASSLNTGELFF
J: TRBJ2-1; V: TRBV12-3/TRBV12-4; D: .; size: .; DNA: TGTGCCAGCCGTCTTTTGGGGAGGAAGTTCTTC; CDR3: CASRLLGRKFF
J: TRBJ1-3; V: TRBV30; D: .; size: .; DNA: TGTGCCTGGAGTCGGGGTGGAACTGGAAACACCATATATTTT; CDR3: CAWSRGGTGNTIYF
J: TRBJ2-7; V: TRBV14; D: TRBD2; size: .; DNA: TGTGCCAGCAGCCAATCTCGACTAGCGGGAGCGGGGGAGCAGTACTTC; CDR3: CASSQSRLAGAGEQYF
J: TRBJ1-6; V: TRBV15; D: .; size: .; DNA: TGTGCCACCAGCGGGGCAGGGGCATATTCACCCCTCCACTTT; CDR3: CATSGAGAYSPLHF